One and the same sample provided the 25 T cell receptor beta chains below, sequenced in a study of T cells in Graves' hyperthyroidism and ophthalmopathy. Using RNA transcripts as the source, TCR beta CDR3 regions were amplified. Primed by the HTBI set, a first-round RT-PCR was run on the TCR CDR3. TCRdb fed the multiplex PCR reads into MiXCR, producing one record per CDR3 protein. The data contain a few hundred thousand distinct CDR3 sequences, 46% of them seen just once; the ten biggest clones take up 35% to 50%. Input material: peripheral blood or thyroid tissue (not recorded which). These receptors came from an adult woman with Graves' disease, either hyperthyroidism or ophthalmopathy (not recorded which).

This clonotype was counted a few times. The rearrangement joins TRBV7-9 to TRBJ2-1; 11 nucleotides match TRBD2. The CDR3 runs to 17 residues. The trim removed 5 bases at V and 6 bases at J, leaving 12 bases unmatched. Germline lookup yields CDR1 SEHNR and CDR2 FQNEAQ (reference sequence). The CDR3 nucleotides read TGTGCCAGCAGCCCCCGAGTAGCGGGAGGGCGTAGCAATGAGCAGTTCTTC. Translated: CASSPRVAGGRSNEQFF.

This clonotype was recorded many times. CDR3 sequence reads: CASSDRGETQYF. The CDR3 DNA reads TGTGCCAGCAGTGATCGGGGGGAGACCCAGTACTTC. The chain combines TRBV2 with TRBJ2-5; tentative D call: TRBD2 (6 bases). CDR3 length equals 12 residues. From germline, CDR1 is SNHLY and CDR2 FYNNEI. Trimming stripped 3 bases from V and 5 bases from J, with 7 bases between.

This clonotype was counted between two and nine times. The V gene is TRBV7-9, the J gene TRBJ2-3; tentative D call: TRBD2 (6 bases). The CDR3 has 14 amino acids. Germline lookup yields CDR1 SEHNR and CDR2 FQNEAQ (reference sequence). Trimming cost V 0 bases and J 6 bases, with 10 bases left between them. CDR3 protein: CASSLAPLADTQYF. DNA for the CDR3: TGTGCCAGCAGCTTAGCGCCCCTAGCGGATACGCAGTATTTT.

This clonotype has at least ten counts. The V call is TRBV12-3 or TRBV12-4, the J call TRBJ1-1; D uncertain. V lost 7 bases to trimming and J lost 3 bases, with 9 bases between them. The CDR3 totals 12 residues. In DNA, the CDR3 is TGTGCCAGCATCCGGGATCACACTGAAGCTTTCTTT. The encoded protein is CASIRDHTEAFF.

The rearrangement uses TRBV2 and TRBJ1-3; TRBD1 is a possible D gene (5 bases). Germline V lookup: CDR1 SNHLY, CDR2 FYNNEI. V shed 6 bases and J shed 1 base, with 13 bases lying between them. This CDR3 comprises 15 residues. The CDR3 here is CASRLGGGSGNTIYF. The CDR3 DNA is TGTGCCAGCAGGCTCGGTGGGGGGTCTGGAAACACCATATATTTT. Complete variable domain (other parts from reference TRBV2 and TRBJ1-3): EPEVTQTPSHQVTQMGQEVILRCVPISNHLYFYWYRQILGQKVEFLVSFYNNEISEKSEIFDDQFSVERPDGSNFTLKIRSTKLEDSAMYFCASRLGGGSGNTIYFGEGSWLTVV.

Worth noting for this clonotype: A junction boundary mismatches the germline segment, possibly from a read error. This chain joins TRBV29-1 and TRBJ2-5, with D perhaps being TRBD1 or TRBD2 (6 bases each). The V gene's germline CDR1 is SQVTM and CDR2 ANQGSEA. The CDR3 contains 12 residues. The CDR3 nucleotides read TGCAGCGAACGGAGGGGGGAAGAGACCCGGTACTTC. Protein sequence: CSERRGEETRYF.

The chain carries TRBV20-1 and TRBJ2-6, with TRBD1 matching 7 bases. The CDR3 covers 16 residues. Trimming removed 1 base from V and 4 bases from J; junction bases left unmatched: 7. Looked up from germline, CDR1 is DFQATT and CDR2 is SNEGSKA (reference sequence). Written as DNA, the CDR3 is TGCAGTGCTAGAGGATGGACAGGCACCGGGGCCAACGTCCTGACTTTC. Protein: CSARGWTGTGANVLTF.

This clonotype was seen ten or more times. V gene TRBV25-1 combines with J gene TRBJ1-2, with D uncertain. The CDR3 length is 12 residues. Deletions cut 2 bases from V and 14 bases from J, with 15 bases between. Germline loops: CDR1 MGHDK, CDR2 SYGVNS. CDR3 residues: CASSEGGSMRTF. The CDR3 DNA reads TGTGCCAGCAGTGAAGGAGGAAGCATGCGTACCTTC.

This clonotype was counted a few times. The CDR3 bases are TGCGCCAGCGCGGACAGAATCAATGAAAAACTGTTTTTT. Translating it yields CASADRINEKLFF. The V and J genes are TRBV5-1 and TRBJ1-4; D possibly corresponds to TRBD1 (6 bases). Trimming left V 7 bases short and J 5 bases short, with 12 bases between. Germline CDR1 is SGHRS and CDR2 is YFSETQ. The CDR3 runs to 13 residues.

Regarding this clonotype: Just one base apart from a much larger clone, this may be a read error. This chain links TRBV20-1 with TRBJ2-2; unclear D gene. Trimming cost V 3 bases and J 7 bases, with 12 bases left between them. CDR1 and CDR2 (germline): DFQATT, SNEGSKA (reference sequence). This CDR3 spans 13 amino acids. The CDR3 spells CSASSGINGELFF. The CDR3 bases are TGCAGTGCTAGTTCGGGTATCAACGGGGAGCTGTTTTTT.

The CDR3 protein is CASSLTDRTGRETQYF. The CDR3 coding sequence is TGTGCCAGCAGTTTAACGGATCGGACCGGGCGGGAGACCCAGTACTTC. This chain links TRBV12-3 or TRBV12-4 with TRBJ2-5; no definite D call. Trimming stripped 2 bases from V and 5 bases from J, with 18 bases between. The CDR3 totals 16 residues.

This clonotype was observed many times. The V gene is TRBV20-1, the J gene TRBJ2-7, with 14 positions matching TRBD2. With 3 bases clipped from V and 5 bases from J, the junction kept 9 bases outside the gene matches. Germline assignment: CDR1 DFQATT and CDR2 SNEGSKA (reference sequence). CDR3 length: 16 amino acids. CDR3 nucleotides: TGCAGTGCTAGGCCGACTAGCGGGAGGGGGATGCACGAGCAGTACTTC. Translating it yields CSARPTSGRGMHEQYF.

The chain uses TRBV29-1 and TRBJ2-5, with D possibly matching TRBD2 (5 bases). Trimming stripped 1 base from V and 2 bases from J, with 5 bases between. CDR1 and CDR2 from the germline V gene are SQVTM and ANQGSEA. The CDR3 has 12 residues. CDR3 coding DNA: TGCAGCGTTGAAGCGGGACAAGAGACCCAGTACTTC. It encodes CSVEAGQETQYF.

The sample holds many counts of this clonotype. The rearrangement joins TRBV7-2 to TRBJ1-2; D is undetermined. CDR3 length: 12 residues. V dropped 1 base and J dropped 4 bases, with 4 bases sitting between them. Germline CDR1 and CDR2: SGHTA and FQGNSA. The CDR3 region is CASSLDGYGYTF. The DNA of the CDR3 is TGTGCCAGCAGCTTAGACGGCTATGGCTACACCTTC.

This clonotype appeared many times. For the CDR3, the DNA is TGTGCCAGCAGCCAAGTTGGACAGAGTTACGAGCAGTACTTC. Its translation is CASSQVGQSYEQYF. The V and J genes are TRBV14 and TRBJ2-7; possible D gene TRBD1, 6 bases. Trimming removed 1 base from V and 4 bases from J, with 11 bases in between. Germline V gene data show CDR1 as SGHDN and CDR2 as FVKESK. CDR3 length: 14 amino acids.

The table lists this clonotype with many counts. CDR3 bases: TGTGCCAGCAAAACCCAAGGGTACACTGAAGCTTTCTTT. Its protein product is CASKTQGYTEAFF. This chain uses TRBV6-5 with TRBJ1-1; D gene unclear. Germline V gene data show CDR1 as MNHEY and CDR2 as SVGAGI. CDR3 size: 13 residues. The V gene lost 7 bases and the J gene lost 3 bases, with 12 bases spanning the gap.

This chain uses TRBV29-1 with TRBJ2-7, with 7 bases lining up with TRBD2. The J segment lost 7 bases and the V segment lost 5 bases, leaving 11 bases of the junction unmatched. This CDR3 is 13 amino acids long. From germline, CDR1 is SQVTM and CDR2 ANQGSEA. In DNA, the CDR3 is TGCAGCGTTTGGGAGGGAGTAGGGAATGAGCAGTACTTC. Translation: CSVWEGVGNEQYF.

J is TRBJ1-5 and V is TRBV7-8; D is perhaps TRBD1 (6 bases). V dropped 5 bases and J dropped 6 bases, with 14 bases sitting between them. This CDR3 is built from 14 residues. The germline gives CDR1 SGHVS, CDR2 FQNEAQ. The CDR3 here is CASSIGGAPQPQHF. The CDR3, as DNA: TGTGCCAGCAGCATCGGGGGGGCGCCTCAGCCCCAGCATTTT.

CDR3 in DNA: TGTGCCAGCAGTCGCCCCACCGGGGAGCTGTTTTTT. It codes for CASSRPTGELFF. This chain connects TRBV28 to TRBJ2-2; no firm D call. The V end lost 5 bases, the J end lost 4 bases, and 5 bases lay between the germline ends. Germline values: CDR1 MDHEN, CDR2 SYDVKM. The CDR3 has 12 residues.

This clonotype was observed a single time. The V gene is TRBV24-1, the J gene TRBJ2-5; D not certain. This CDR3 comprises 11 residues. Deletions cut 11 bases from V and 3 bases from J, with 9 bases between. CDR1 KGHDR and CDR2 SFDVKD come from the germline V gene. The CDR3: CASGNKETQYF. In DNA, the CDR3 is TGTGCCAGCGGTAACAAAGAGACCCAGTACTTC.

The chain combines TRBV10-3 with TRBJ1-1; TRBD1 aligns across 7 bases. V shed 10 bases, J shed 3 bases, and the junction held 11 bases outside the gene matches. The CDR3 is 14 amino acids. Germline loops: CDR1 ENHRY, CDR2 SYGVKD. CDR3 nucleotide sequence: TGTGCCACCCGGGACAGCGTGGTATACACTGAAGCTTTCTTT. Its translation: CATRDSVVYTEAFF.

The rearrangement uses TRBV10-1 and TRBJ2-1; 8 bases agree with TRBD1. The CDR3 totals 15 residues. Germline CDR1 is WNHNN and CDR2 is SYGVQD (reference sequence). With 4 bases clipped from V and 7 bases from J, the junction kept 9 bases outside the gene matches. The CDR3, as DNA: TGCGCCAGCAGTGCCATGACAGGGGTGGGAAATGAGCAGTTCTTC. Translation gives CASSAMTGVGNEQFF.

The chain uses TRBV7-3 and TRBJ2-7; D not certain. This CDR3 region has 12 residues. Deletions cut 5 bases from V and 5 bases from J, with 10 bases between. CDR1 and CDR2 from the germline V gene are SGHTA and FQGTGA. The CDR3: CASSPCLDEQYF. As DNA, the CDR3 is TGTGCCAGCAGCCCGTGCTTGGACGAGCAGTACTTC.

On this clonotype: A read error may explain this, as a much larger clone is one base away. As the CDR3 is not closed by the conserved phenylalanine or tryptophan, this likely results from a read error. The V call is TRBV7-9, the J call TRBJ2-7; 7 positions match TRBD1. The CDR3 loop spans 15 amino acids. The germline V gene encodes CDR1 SEHNR and CDR2 FQNEAQ (reference sequence). Germline trimming cut 7 bases from V and 4 bases from J; bases unmatched to any gene: 13. The CDR3 protein is CASKPTGDDWYEQYL. CDR3 DNA sequence: TGTGCCAGCAAACCAACAGGGGACGACTGGTACGAGCAGTACCTC.

The rearrangement uses TRBV20-1 and TRBJ2-5, with 14 bases identical to TRBD2. Germline V gives CDR1 DFQATT, CDR2 SNEGSKA (reference sequence). The length of the CDR3 is 17 residues. J gave up 4 bases and V 5 bases, and 12 bases lay outside the gene matches. The CDR3 sequence: CSAPTGLAGVFRETQYF. The DNA of the CDR3 is TGCAGTGCTCCCACGGGACTAGCGGGAGTTTTCCGAGAGACCCAGTACTTC.